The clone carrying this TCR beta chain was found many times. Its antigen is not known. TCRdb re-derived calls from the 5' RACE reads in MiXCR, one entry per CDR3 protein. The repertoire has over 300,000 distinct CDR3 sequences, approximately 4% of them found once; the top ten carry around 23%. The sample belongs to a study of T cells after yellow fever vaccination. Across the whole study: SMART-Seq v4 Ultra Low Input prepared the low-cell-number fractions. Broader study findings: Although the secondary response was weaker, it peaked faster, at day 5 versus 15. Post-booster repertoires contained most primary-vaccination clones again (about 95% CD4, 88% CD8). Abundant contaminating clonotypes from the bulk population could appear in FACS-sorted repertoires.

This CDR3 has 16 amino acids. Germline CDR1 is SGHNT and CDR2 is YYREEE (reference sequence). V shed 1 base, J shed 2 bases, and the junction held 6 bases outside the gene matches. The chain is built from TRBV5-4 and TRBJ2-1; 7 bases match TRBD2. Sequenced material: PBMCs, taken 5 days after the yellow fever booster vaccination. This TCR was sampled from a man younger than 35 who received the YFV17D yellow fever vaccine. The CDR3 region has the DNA TGTGCCAGCAGCTTGCGGCGGGGGTCAACCTACAATGAGCAGTTCTTC. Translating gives CASSLRRGSTYNEQFF.